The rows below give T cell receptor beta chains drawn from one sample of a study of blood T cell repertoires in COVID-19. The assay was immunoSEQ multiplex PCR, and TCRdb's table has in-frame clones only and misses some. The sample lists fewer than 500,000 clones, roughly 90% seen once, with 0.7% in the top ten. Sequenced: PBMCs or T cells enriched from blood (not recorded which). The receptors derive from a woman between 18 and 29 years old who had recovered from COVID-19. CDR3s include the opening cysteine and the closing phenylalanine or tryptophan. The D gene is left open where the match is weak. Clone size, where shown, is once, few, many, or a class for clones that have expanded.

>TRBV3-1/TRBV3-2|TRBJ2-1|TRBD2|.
TGTGCCAGCAGTCATCCGGGACTAGATACCCATGAGCAGTTCTTC
CASSHPGLDTHEQFF
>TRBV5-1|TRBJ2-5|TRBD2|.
TGCGCCAGCAGCCAGTGGGAGGGAGAGACCCAGTACTTC
CASSQWEGETQYF
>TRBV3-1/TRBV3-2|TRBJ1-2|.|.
TGTGCCAGCAGCCAAGTGGGGACACTCCCTGAGATGGATGGCTACACCTTC
CASSQVGTLPEMDGYTF
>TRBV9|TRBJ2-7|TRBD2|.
TGTGCCAGCAGCGCGAAACAGACGGGGGGGCCGTTGGAAGAGCAGTACTTC
CASSAKQTGGPLEEQYF
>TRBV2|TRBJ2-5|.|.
TGTGCCAGCCAAACACAACAAGAGACCCAGTACTTC
CASQTQQETQYF
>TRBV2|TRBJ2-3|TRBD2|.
TGTGCCAGCATTGGGACGCTAGCGGGGGTGGATACGCAGTATTTT
CASIGTLAGVDTQYF
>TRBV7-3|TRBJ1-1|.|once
TGTGCCAGCAGCCCCTACACAGGGCCGAACACTGAAGCTTTCTTT
CASSPYTGPNTEAFF
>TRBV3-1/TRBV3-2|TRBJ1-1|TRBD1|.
TGTGCCAGCAGCCAATTAAGGGGGCGGAGGACTGAAGCTTTCTTT
CASSQLRGRRTEAFF
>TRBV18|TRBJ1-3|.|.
TGTGCCAGCTCCCCAGGACAGCTCTCTGGAAACACCATATATTTT
CASSPGQLSGNTIYF
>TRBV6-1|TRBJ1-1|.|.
TGTGCCAGCAGTGAAAGGGGCTGGTTGAATGAAGCTTTCTTT
CASSERGWLNEAFF
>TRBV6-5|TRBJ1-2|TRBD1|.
TGTGCCAGCAGCCCGGGACAGGGGGCGGCTGGCTACACCTTC
CASSPGQGAAGYTF
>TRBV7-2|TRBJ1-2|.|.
TGTGCCAGCAGCCCCGAGGCGGGGGGGGATGGCTACACCTTC
CASSPEAGGDGYTF
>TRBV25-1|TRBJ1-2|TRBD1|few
TGTGCCAGCAGCATAGAACAGGGGAACTATGGCTACACCTTC
CASSIEQGNYGYTF
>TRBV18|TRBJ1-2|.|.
TGTGCCAGCTCACCATCGCAGGGGCCCTATACTAACTATGGCTACACCTTC
CASSPSQGPYTNYGYTF
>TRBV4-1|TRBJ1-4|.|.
TGCGCCAGCAGCCAAGATGAGCAGGGTGAAAAACTGTTTTTT
CASSQDEQGEKLFF
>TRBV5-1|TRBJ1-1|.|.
TGCGCCAGCAGCTTAAGGAGCCTGAACACTGAAGCTTTCTTT
CASSLRSLNTEAFF
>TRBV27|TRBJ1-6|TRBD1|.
TGTGCCAGCAGTTCCCGAAAGGGTGGTCAAAGGGACAGCCGAAATTCACCCCTCCACTTT
CASSSRKGGQRDSRNSPLHF
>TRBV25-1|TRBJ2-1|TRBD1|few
TGTGCCAGCCGGGACAGGGGGTTCAATGAGCAGTTCTTC
CASRDRGFNEQFF
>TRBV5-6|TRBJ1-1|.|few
TGTGCCAGCAGCCGCACAGGGATGGGGACTGAAGCTTTCTTT
CASSRTGMGTEAFF
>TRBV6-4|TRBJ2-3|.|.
TGTGCCAGCAGTGAGTCGGGAGATACGCAGTATTTT
CASSESGDTQYF
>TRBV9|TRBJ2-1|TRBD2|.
TGTGCCAGCAGCGTACTAGCGGGGGGCCCTCTGGACAATGAGCAGTTCTTC
CASSVLAGGPLDNEQFF
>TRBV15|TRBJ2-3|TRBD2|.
TGTGCCACCAGCAGCCAAAGCGGGGGGGCAGATACGCAGTATTTT
CATSSQSGGADTQYF
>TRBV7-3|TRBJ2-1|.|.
TGTGCCAGCAGCTTAAAGGCTAGCGTCAATGACTACAATGAGCAGTTCTTC
CASSLKASVNDYNEQFF
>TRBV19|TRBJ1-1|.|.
TGTGCCAGTAGTATAATCACAGGCACTGAAGCTTTCTTT
CASSIITGTEAFF
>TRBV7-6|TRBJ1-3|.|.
TGTGCCAGCAGGGCGGGGATCTCTGGAAACACCATATATTTT
CASRAGISGNTIYF
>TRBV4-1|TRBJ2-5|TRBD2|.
TGCGCCAGCAGCCAAATAGCGGGGGCCGACCAAGAGACCCAGTACTTC
CASSQIAGADQETQYF
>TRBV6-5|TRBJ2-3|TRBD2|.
TGTGCCAGCAGTTCTACTAGCGGGGAGGCAGATACGCAGTATTTT
CASSSTSGEADTQYF
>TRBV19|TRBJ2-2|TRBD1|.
TGTGCCAGTAGTATTAAAAGGGGACAGGGACCGAACACCGGGGAGCTGTTTTTT
CASSIKRGQGPNTGELFF
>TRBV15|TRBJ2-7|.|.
TGTGCCACCAGCAGAGATCACGGCTCCTACGAGCAGTACTTC
CATSRDHGSYEQYF
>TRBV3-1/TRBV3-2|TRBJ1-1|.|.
TGTGCCAGCAGCCAAGATAGGGGCGATTTGAGGAACACTGAAGCTTTCTTT
CASSQDRGDLRNTEAFF
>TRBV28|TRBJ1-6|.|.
TGTGCCAGCAGTCCCGGGGGAAATAATTCACCCCTCCACTTT
CASSPGGNNSPLHF
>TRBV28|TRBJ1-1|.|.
TGTGCCAGCAGTGACAGGTCGGGGAACACTGAAGCTTTCTTT
CASSDRSGNTEAFF
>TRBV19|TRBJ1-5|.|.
TGTGCCAGTAGTATACTCGACAGAGACAATCAGCCCCAGCATTTT
CASSILDRDNQPQHF
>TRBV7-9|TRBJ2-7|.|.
TGTGCCAGCAGTGTTTGGGGAGTCAATGGAGTTGGGTACGAGCAGTACTTC
CASSVWGVNGVGYEQYF
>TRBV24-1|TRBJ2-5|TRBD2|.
TGTGCCACCAGTGATTCAGCGGGGGGCCAAGAGACCCAGTACTTC
CATSDSAGGQETQYF
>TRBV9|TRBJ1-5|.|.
TGTGCCAGCAGCGTAGAAGGGGCGATCAATCAGCCCCAGCATTTT
CASSVEGAINQPQHF
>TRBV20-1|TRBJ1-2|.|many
TGCAGTGCTAGTCAGGGAGCGGGGGAATATGGCTACACCTTC
CSASQGAGEYGYTF
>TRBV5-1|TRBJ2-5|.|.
TGCGCCAGCAGCCCGAGCACCACAGGGAAGACCCAGTACTTC
CASSPSTTGKTQYF
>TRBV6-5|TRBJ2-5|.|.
TGTGCCAGCAGGGCCCTGAGGGTTGACGAGACCCAGTACTTC
CASRALRVDETQYF
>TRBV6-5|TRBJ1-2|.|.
TGTGCCAGCAGCCCCGGGAAAAGTTATGGCTACACCTTC
CASSPGKSYGYTF
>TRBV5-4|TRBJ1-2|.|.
TGTGCCAGCAGCTTGGAGCCGGACTATGGCTACACCTTC
CASSLEPDYGYTF
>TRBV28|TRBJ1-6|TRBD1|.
TGTGCCAGCAGTCTACAGACAGGGGCGGACTCCCTCCACTTT
CASSLQTGADSLHF
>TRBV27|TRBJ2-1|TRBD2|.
TGTGCCAGCAGTTGGGGGAGCGGGGTACCTTACAATGAGCAGTTCTTC
CASSWGSGVPYNEQFF
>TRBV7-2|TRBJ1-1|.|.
TGTGCCAGCAGCTTTTTCCTGGGCAACACTGAAGCTTTCTTT
CASSFFLGNTEAFF
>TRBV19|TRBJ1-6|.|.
TGTGCCAGTAGACCCGACCCAGACAGGCGTCCCCTCCACTTT
CASRPDPDRRPLHF
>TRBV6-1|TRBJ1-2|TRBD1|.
TGTGCCAGCAGTGAAAGGACAGGGGATAGCTACACCTTC
CASSERTGDSYTF
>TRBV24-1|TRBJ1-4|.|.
TGTGCCACCAGTGAACCGGCGGGGGGTATTAATGAAAAACTGTTTTTT
CATSEPAGGINEKLFF
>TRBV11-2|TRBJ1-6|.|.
TGTGCCAGCAGCTTAGGGGGCAGGGGACGGTCACCCCTCCACTTT
CASSLGGRGRSPLHF
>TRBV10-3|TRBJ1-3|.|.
TGTGCCATCAGTCAACAGCCTTCCTCTGGAAACACCATATATTTT
CAISQQPSSGNTIYF
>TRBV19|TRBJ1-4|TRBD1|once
TGTGCCAGTATGCACAGGGGATCTAATGAAAAACTGTTTTTT
CASMHRGSNEKLFF
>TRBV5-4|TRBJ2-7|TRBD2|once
TGTGCCAGCAGCTCCGGACTAGCGGGGGGTAGCGAGCAGTACTTC
CASSSGLAGGSEQYF
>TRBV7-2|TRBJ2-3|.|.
TGTGCCAGCAGCATACACAGGGAATCAGATACGCAGTATTTT
CASSIHRESDTQYF
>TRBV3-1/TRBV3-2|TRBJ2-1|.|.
TGTGCCAGCAGCCAATCCGGCTCCTACAATGAGCAGTTCTTC
CASSQSGSYNEQFF
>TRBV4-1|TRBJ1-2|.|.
TGCGCCAGCAGCCAAGATCTTCGACAGAGTAACTATGGCTACACCTTC
CASSQDLRQSNYGYTF
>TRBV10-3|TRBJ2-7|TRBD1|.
TGTGCCATCAGCCCCACAGGGGACGAGCAGTACTTC
CAISPTGDEQYF
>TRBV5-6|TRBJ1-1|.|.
TGTGCCAGCAGCTTGGCGGGGGGCGGGATGTACCCTGAAGCTTTCTTT
CASSLAGGGMYPEAFF